This T cell receptor (beta chain) emerged from a study of blood T cell repertoires in COVID-19. V shed 5 bases and J shed 3 bases, with 17 bases lying between them. The CDR3 is made up of 15 amino acids. CDR1 is LNHDA and CDR2 is SQIVND in the germline V gene (reference sequence). Libraries were prepared by immunoSEQ multiplex PCR; TCRdb keeps only in-frame clonotypes and omits some of them. The sample includes around 280,000 clones, around 92% seen only once; the top ten take more than 9.5%. This sequence joins TRBV19 and TRBJ2-7; D not certain. The specimen was peripheral blood. The origin of this receptor is a woman aged 30 to 39 with COVID-19, enrolled during active disease. CDR3 loop: CASSPRSWPGYEQYF. The CDR3 nucleotides read TGTGCCAGTAGTCCTAGATCATGGCCGGGCTACGAGCAGTACTTC.